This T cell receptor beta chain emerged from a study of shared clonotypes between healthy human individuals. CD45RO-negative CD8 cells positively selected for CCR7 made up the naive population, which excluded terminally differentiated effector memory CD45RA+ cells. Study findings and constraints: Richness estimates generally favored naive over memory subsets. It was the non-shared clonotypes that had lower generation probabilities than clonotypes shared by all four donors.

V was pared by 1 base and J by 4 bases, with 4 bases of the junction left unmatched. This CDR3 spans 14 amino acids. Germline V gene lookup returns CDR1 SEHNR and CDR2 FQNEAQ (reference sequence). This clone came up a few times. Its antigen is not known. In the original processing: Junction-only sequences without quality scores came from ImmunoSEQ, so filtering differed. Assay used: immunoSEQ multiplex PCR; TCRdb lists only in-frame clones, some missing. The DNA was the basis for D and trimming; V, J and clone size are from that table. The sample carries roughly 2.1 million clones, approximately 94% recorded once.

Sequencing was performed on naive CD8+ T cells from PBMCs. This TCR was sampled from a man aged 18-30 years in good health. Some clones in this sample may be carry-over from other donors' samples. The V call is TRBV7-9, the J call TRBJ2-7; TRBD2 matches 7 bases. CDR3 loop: CASSLEQRGYEQYF. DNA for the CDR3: TGTGCCAGCAGCTTAGAACAGCGGGGTTACGAGCAGTACTTC. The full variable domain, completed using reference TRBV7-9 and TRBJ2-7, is DTGVSQNPRHKITKRGQNVTFRCDPISEHNRLYWYRQTLGQGPEFLTYFQNEAQLEKSRLLSDRFSAERPKGSFSTLEIQRTEQGDSAMYLCASSLEQRGYEQYFGPGTRLTVT.